This T cell receptor beta chain is from a study of CD8+ T cells in alopecia areata. Broader study findings: The study found higher clonality in lesional than normal scalp, especially in alopecia totalis/universalis.

Extraction and reverse transcription of RNA yielded cDNA as the sequencing template. Assay used: immunoSEQ multiplex PCR; TCRdb lists only in-frame clones, some missing. The data hold some 150,000 clones, with around 71% observed a single time. Peripheral blood samples and lesional scalp punch biopsies were obtained from alopecia areata patients. Deletions cut 4 bases from V and 5 bases from J, with 18 bases between. In germline, CDR1 is SQVTM, CDR2 ANQGSEA. The CDR3 is made up of 15 amino acids. This clone appeared a few times. Its antigen is not identified. The receptor was isolated from a human donor with alopecia areata. The J gene is TRBJ2-1, the V gene TRBV29-1, with unresolved D. Sample: CD8+ T cells sorted from blood, taken at week 0. The CDR3 DNA sequence: TGCAGCGTTGTTTCTTGGGGTGATTCGGACAATGAGCAGTTCTTC. It codes for CSVVSWGDSDNEQFF.